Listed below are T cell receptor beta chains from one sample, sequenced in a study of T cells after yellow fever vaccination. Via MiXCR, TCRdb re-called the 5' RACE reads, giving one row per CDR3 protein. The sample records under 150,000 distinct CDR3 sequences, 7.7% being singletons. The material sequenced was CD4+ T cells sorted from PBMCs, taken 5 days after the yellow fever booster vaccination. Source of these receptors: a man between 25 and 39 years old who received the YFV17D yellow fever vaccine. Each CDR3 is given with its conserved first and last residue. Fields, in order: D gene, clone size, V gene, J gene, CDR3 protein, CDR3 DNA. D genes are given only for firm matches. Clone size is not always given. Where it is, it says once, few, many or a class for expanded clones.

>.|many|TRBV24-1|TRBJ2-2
CATSQGVNTGELFF
TGTGCCACCAGTCAGGGCGTCAACACCGGGGAGCTGTTTTTT
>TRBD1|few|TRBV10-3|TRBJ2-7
CAIRLTGAYEGYEQYF
TGTGCCATCAGACTCACAGGGGCCTATGAAGGCTACGAGCAGTACTTC
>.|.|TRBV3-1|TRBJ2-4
CASTQLSGSSNIQYF
TGTGCCAGCACCCAGCTGTCGGGCAGTAGCAACATTCAGTACTTC
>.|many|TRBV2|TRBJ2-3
CASSAGQGRVGDTQYF
TGTGCCAGCAGTGCAGGACAAGGGAGAGTTGGTGATACGCAGTATTTT
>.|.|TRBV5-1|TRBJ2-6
CASSLFGPTAGANVLTF
TGCGCCAGCAGCTTGTTTGGTCCGACCGCTGGGGCCAACGTCCTGACTTTC
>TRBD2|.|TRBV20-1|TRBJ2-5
CSATFGGGVGETQYF
TGCAGTGCCACCTTCGGGGGGGGAGTGGGGGAGACCCAGTACTTC
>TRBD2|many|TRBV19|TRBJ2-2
CASIPRGLAGSPGELFF
TGTGCCAGTATTCCCAGAGGACTAGCGGGTTCCCCCGGGGAGCTGTTTTTT
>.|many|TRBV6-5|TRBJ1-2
CASSYLGEYGYTF
TGTGCCAGCAGTTACTTGGGGGAGTATGGCTACACCTTC
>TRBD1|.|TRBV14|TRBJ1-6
CASNAGQGRNSPLHF
TGTGCCAGCAACGCGGGACAGGGGCGTAATTCACCCCTCCACTTT
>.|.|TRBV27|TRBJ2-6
CASTTLGSGANVLTF
TGTGCCAGCACGACCCTTGGCTCTGGGGCCAACGTCCTGACTTTC
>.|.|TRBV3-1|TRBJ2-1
CACCYRSGNYNEQFF
TGTGCCTGCTGCTACAGGAGCGGAAACTACAATGAGCAGTTCTTC
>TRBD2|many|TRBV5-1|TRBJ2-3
CASSAGGAGVQDTQYF
TGCGCCAGCAGCGCTGGGGGAGCGGGAGTTCAAGATACGCAGTATTTT
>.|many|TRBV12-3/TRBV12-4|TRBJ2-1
CASSPWGEEYNEQFF
TGTGCCAGCAGTCCATGGGGGGAAGAATACAATGAGCAGTTCTTC
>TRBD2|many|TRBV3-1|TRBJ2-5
CASSRITGTSGDGRETQYF
TGTGCCAGCAGCCGCATCACCGGGACTAGCGGAGACGGGCGGGAGACCCAGTACTTC
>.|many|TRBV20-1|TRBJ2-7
CSVPRSSYEQYF
TGCAGTGTACCAAGGAGCTCCTACGAGCAGTACTTC
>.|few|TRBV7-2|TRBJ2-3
CADGQLGGTTDTQYF
TGTGCCGACGGCCAACTGGGCGGGACCACAGATACGCAGTATTTT
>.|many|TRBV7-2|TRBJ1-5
CASSLAGPNQPQHF
TGTGCCAGCAGCTTAGCAGGGCCCAATCAGCCCCAGCATTTT
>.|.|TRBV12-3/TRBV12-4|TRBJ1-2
CASSLSSGGFGYTF
TGTGCCAGCAGTTTAAGTTCGGGGGGCTTTGGCTACACCTTC
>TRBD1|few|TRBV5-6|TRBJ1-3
CASSYEQGAYVGDTIYF
TGTGCCAGCAGCTACGAACAGGGGGCTTATGTGGGAGACACCATATATTTT
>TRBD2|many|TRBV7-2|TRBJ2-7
CASSARLAGVTHEQYF
TGTGCCAGCAGCGCCCGACTAGCGGGAGTTACCCACGAGCAGTACTTC
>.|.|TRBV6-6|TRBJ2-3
CASTGATDTQYF
TGTGCCAGCACCGGGGCCACAGATACGCAGTATTTT
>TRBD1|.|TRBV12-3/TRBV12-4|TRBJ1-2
CPSRGQGRAGYGYTF
TGTCCCAGCAGGGGACAGGGGAGGGCTGGCTATGGCTACACCTTC
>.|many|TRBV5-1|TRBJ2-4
CASSPGGLAKNIQYF
TGCGCCAGCAGCCCCGGGGGGCTAGCCAAAAACATTCAGTACTTC
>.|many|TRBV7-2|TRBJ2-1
CASSLDPGTHNEQFF
TGTGCCAGCAGCTTAGATCCCGGAACTCACAATGAGCAGTTCTTC
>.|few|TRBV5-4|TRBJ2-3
CATRRSDTQYF
TGTGCTACTAGGCGGTCAGATACGCAGTATTTT
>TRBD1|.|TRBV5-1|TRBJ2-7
CASSIRTGEGVEQYF
TGCGCCAGCAGCATTCGAACAGGGGAAGGGGTCGAGCAGTACTTC
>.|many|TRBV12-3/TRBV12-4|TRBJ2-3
CASSFVRADTQYF
TGTGCCAGCAGTTTTGTCAGGGCCGATACGCAGTATTTT
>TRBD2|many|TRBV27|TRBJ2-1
CASSFAARTRYNEQFF
TGTGCCAGCAGTTTCGCAGCGCGGACTAGATACAATGAGCAGTTCTTC
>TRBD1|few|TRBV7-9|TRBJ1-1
CASSQGTGYPEAFF
TGTGCCAGCAGCCAGGGGACAGGGTACCCTGAAGCTTTCTTT
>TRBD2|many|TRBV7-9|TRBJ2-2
CASRFSGRAVTGELFF
TGTGCCAGCAGATTTAGCGGGAGGGCCGTCACCGGGGAGCTGTTTTTT
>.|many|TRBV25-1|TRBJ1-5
CASSGIGSNQPQHF
TGTGCCAGCAGTGGAATTGGTAGCAATCAGCCCCAGCATTTT
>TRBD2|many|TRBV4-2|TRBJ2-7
CASSQEPKSSGREYEQYF
TGTGCCAGCAGCCAAGAACCCAAGTCTAGCGGGAGGGAGTACGAGCAGTACTTC
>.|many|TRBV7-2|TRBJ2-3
CASSEGRKDTQYF
TGTGCCAGCAGTGAGGGGAGGAAAGATACGCAGTATTTT